The 10 T cell receptor beta chains below all came from one sample that was sequenced in a study of graft-versus-host responses after intestinal transplantation. Intraepithelial and lamina propria lymphocytes were isolated from graft specimens. Repertoires were generated with immunoSEQ multiplex PCR, while TCRdb's copy carries only in-frame clones and drops some. The table lists around 7,400 clones, 55% to 75% of them singletons. The material sequenced was ileum tissue, taken around 34 weeks after intestinal transplantation. These receptors originate from a human patient who received an intestinal transplant, so some T cells may come from the graft donor.

The chain combines TRBV27 with TRBJ2-6; 7 nucleotides line up with TRBD1. Germline V gene data show CDR1 as MNHEY and CDR2 as SMNVEV (reference sequence). The CDR3 runs to 15 residues. V gave up 9 bases and J gave up 2 bases; unmatched junction bases: 7. CDR3 coding DNA: TGTGCCAGTACTTCCGGGACAGCTGGGGCCAACGTCCTGACTTTC. As protein: CASTSGTAGANVLTF.

The V gene is TRBV11-2, the J gene TRBJ2-2; 11 nucleotides align to TRBD2. Germline lookup yields CDR1 SGHAT and CDR2 FQNNGV. The CDR3 covers 17 residues. V lost 5 bases and J lost 6; bases outside the gene matches: 11. The CDR3 here is CASSLHLAGGLAGELFF. The CDR3 DNA is TGTGCCAGCAGCCTTCACCTAGCGGGGGGTCTCGCCGGGGAGCTGTTTTTT.

This clone was detected only once. CDR3 sequence: CASSLGFGGTQETQYF. The CDR3 DNA reads TGTGCCAGCAGCTTGGGATTTGGGGGCACCCAAGAGACCCAGTACTTC. This chain connects TRBV7-6 to TRBJ2-5; D is perhaps TRBD1 (6 bases). CDR3 length: 16 amino acids. Looked up from germline, CDR1 is SGHVS and CDR2 is FNYEAQ. Trimming took off 3 bases at V and 1 base at J, with 15 bases between the two ends.

This clone was recorded only once. The chain has TRBV10-3 and TRBJ2-2, with 13 nucleotides matching TRBD2. Germline V gene data show CDR1 as ENHRY and CDR2 as SYGVKD. The trim removed 6 bases at V and 4 bases at J, leaving 5 bases unmatched. The CDR3 is 16 amino acids. The CDR3: CAISPRTSGGTGELFF. The CDR3 region has the DNA TGTGCCATCAGCCCCCGGACTAGCGGGGGCACCGGGGAGCTGTTTTTT.

This chain connects TRBV4-1 to TRBJ1-2; 7 nucleotides agree with TRBD1. J lost 2 bases, V lost 3 bases, and 6 bases had no gene match. This CDR3 is 15 amino acids long. In germline, CDR1 is MGHRA, CDR2 YSYEKL. CDR3: CASSQSRQGNYGYTF. The DNA for the CDR3 is TGCGCCAGCAGCCAGAGTCGACAGGGCAACTATGGCTACACCTTC.

V usage is TRBV28 and J usage is TRBJ2-4, with D perhaps TRBD1 or TRBD2 (5 bases each). Germline V gives CDR1 MDHEN, CDR2 SYDVKM. The CDR3 is made up of 16 amino acids. V lost 2 bases, J lost 2 bases, and 13 bases lay in between. In nucleotides, the CDR3 is TGTGCCAGCAGTTTAAGGGGTGGAGGATCCAAAAACATTCAGTACTTC. Residues: CASSLRGGGSKNIQYF. Full variable domain (outside the CDR3, taken from reference TRBV28 and TRBJ2-4): DVKVTQSSRYLVKRTGEKVFLECVQDMDHENMFWYRQDPGLGLRLIYFSYDVKMKEKGDIPEGYSVSREKKERFSLILESASTNQTSMYLCASSLRGGGSKNIQYFGAGTRLSVL.

The chain recombines TRBV27 with TRBJ2-7, with 8 bases aligning to TRBD1. Trimming at V came to 5 bases and at J to 3 bases, leaving 9 bases not matched to a gene. This CDR3 is built from 15 residues. CDR1 and CDR2 (germline): MNHEY, SMNVEV (reference sequence). CDR3 nucleotide sequence: TGTGCCAGCAGTAGAAGGACAGGGCGGGACTACGAGCAGTACTTC. As protein: CASSRRTGRDYEQYF.

This clone was observed a handful of times. The chain employs TRBV10-3 and TRBJ2-7; unclear D gene. The CDR3 spans 15 residues. Germline loops: CDR1 ENHRY, CDR2 SYGVKD. V lost 6 bases and J 0 bases, leaving 15 bases between the germline ends. CDR3 nucleotide sequence: TGTGCCATCAGGCCACACAGTTACCGCTCCTACGAGCAGTACGTC. It yields the protein CAIRPHSYRSYEQYV.

This clone appeared a few times. The rearrangement joins TRBV19 to TRBJ2-1; 9 nucleotides line up with TRBD2. In germline, CDR1 is LNHDA, CDR2 SQIVND (reference sequence). Germline trimming cut 0 bases from V and 8 bases from J; bases unmatched to any gene: 17. CDR3 length equals 19 residues. The CDR3 bases are TGTGCCAGTAGTATAGATCCCTTTGGAGCGGGGGGCTCTCTCGATGAGCAGTTCTTC. As protein: CASSIDPFGAGGSLDEQFF.

This rearrangement joins TRBV5-6 to TRBJ2-3; D possibly corresponds to TRBD1 (6 bases). V lost 4 bases to trimming and J lost 4 bases, with 16 bases between them. Germline V CDR1 and CDR2: SGHDT, YYEEEE. This CDR3 comprises 15 residues. Here the CDR3 DNA reads TGTGCCAGCAGCCAGGGGTTGTCGGAGCCAGATACGCAGTATTTT. Protein: CASSQGLSEPDTQYF.